The TCR beta chain described here comes from a study of blood T cell repertoires in COVID-19 (dated by TCRdb to between 2020 and 2021). Looking at the study overall: Samples covering the acute and convalescent phases of COVID-19 were provided by collaborators in the United States, Italy and Spain. The material from the prospective study consisted of cDNA or gDNA derived from T cells, B-cell-depleted T cells, or PBMCs. Subjects who had been exposed to COVID-19, were actively infected with it, or had recovered from it provided the deeply sampled blood TCRbeta repertoires that made up the dataset. A freely available public database, intended as a resource for researchers studying the immune response to SARS-CoV-2, is where the repertoires were released. Samples came from the ongoing ImmuneRACE study (first 160 participants) plus 1,254 subjects from 6 global collaborators. Nearly every sample came with metadata listing a de-identified subject ID, COVID-19 status, age in years and sex. Where HLA class I and class II types were available, the types were taken from metadata supplied by the sample provider, not from assay-based typing.

Whole blood was collected in K2EDTA tubes by collaborating institutions according to the institutions' own protocols. For TCRbeta analysis, collaborators shipped samples as frozen whole blood, isolated PBMCs, or DNA extracted from either of those sample types. Broader findings and caveats from the paper: How much clinical and demographic metadata was included differed by source and by participant, and the metadata was provided uncurated.

TCRbeta CDR3 regions were amplified from genomic DNA using the immunoSEQ Assay, a bias-controlled multiplex PCR. The original pipeline was this. Within the assay, amplification of reference gene primers was used to estimate how many nucleated cells each sample contained. To quantify the absolute abundance of each unique TCRbeta CDR3 rearrangement, sequence reads were collapsed and filtered. Productive Simpson clonality was computed per sample as the square root of Simpson's diversity index over productive rearrangements. Here the immuneACCESS table is served through TCRdb, limited to in-frame sequences with V and J called. Missing clones are a known gap in these copies; in checked studies unresolved V genes cover under half, and the rest lacks a known reason. D and trimming come from the DNA, and the V and J calls and clone size come from that table. For this sample the table gives 150,000 to 200,000 clones, of which approximately 82% were detected only once. About 24% of the sample is taken by the ten largest.

Reading from cysteine to phenylalanine, the CDR3 counts 17 amino acids. Just the 51-base CDR3 DNA is kept, in frame starting at base 1. Between the V and J ends, shortened by 4 bases and 1 base respectively, the junction contains 19 bases. CDR1 and CDR2 are drawn from the germline V gene: MNHEY, SVGEGT. Points on this clone: Its cognate antigen has yet to be identified. The sample holds no much larger clone one base away, and base qualities are not on file.

The sequencing sample was made of peripheral blood. This clonotype was obtained from an elderly woman with acute or convalescent COVID-19. This receptor chain uses TRBV6-2 or TRBV6-3 and TRBJ1-1, with no confident D gene call. The CDR3 has the sequence CASSFRPAQAPNTEAFF. The nucleotides read TGTGCCAGCAGTTTCAGACCCGCTCAAGCGCCGAACACTGAAGCTTTCTTT.